This TCR beta chain was recorded in a study of blood T cell repertoires in COVID-19. The assay was immunoSEQ multiplex PCR, and TCRdb's table has in-frame clones only and misses some. Found here are roughly 160,000 clones, under 95% of them singletons; the top ten hold about 5.3%. V lost 1 base to trimming and J lost 2 bases, with 10 bases between them. The length of the CDR3 is 15 residues. CDR1 and CDR2 from the germline V gene are SGHTA and FQGNSA. This receptor was identified in a young man with COVID-19, enrolled during active disease. V is TRBV7-2 and J is TRBJ2-3; D gene uncertain. The material sequenced was peripheral blood. The CDR3 nucleotides read TGTGCCAGCAGCTTAGGGGCCAGAAACACAGATACGCAGTATTTT. As protein: CASSLGARNTDTQYF.